One sample yielded the 4 T cell receptor beta chains listed below, sequenced in a study of Graves' ophthalmopathy and Graves' hyperthyroidism. Amplifying from RNA transcripts, the study obtained TCR beta CDR3 regions. Second-round multiplex PCR followed a first-round RT-PCR using HTBI primers. TCRdb fed the multiplex PCR reads into MiXCR, producing one record per CDR3 protein. Here the sample spans around 670,000 distinct CDR3 sequences, 40% being singletons. Sequencing was done on a sample of peripheral blood. The origin of the receptors is an adult man with Graves' ophthalmopathy.

This clonotype was observed at least ten times. V is TRBV29-1 and J is TRBJ1-1; no clear D. The CDR3 sequence is 11 residues long. V gave up 7 bases and J gave up 1 base, with 7 bases separating them. CDR1 is SQVTM, CDR2 ANQGSEA, per germline. This chain's CDR3 is CSADTNTEAFF. The CDR3, as DNA: TGCAGCGCAGACACGAACACTGAAGCTTTCTTT.

This clonotype has at least ten counts. The CDR3 region is CASSLDTQPAQYF. In DNA form, the CDR3 reads TGTGCCAGCAGCTTAGACACACAACCGGCCCAGTACTTC. This rearrangement joins TRBV7-9 to TRBJ2-5; D not resolved. V lost 1 base and J lost 9, with 12 bases in between. This CDR3 comprises 13 residues. CDR1 and CDR2 (germline): SEHNR, FQNEAQ (reference sequence).

This clonotype was counted between two and nine times. The chain carries TRBV20-1 and TRBJ1-5; the D is unclear. Germline CDR1 is DFQATT and CDR2 is SNEGSKA (reference sequence). The CDR3 extends over 12 amino acids. V lost 4 bases, J lost 0 bases, and 4 bases lay in between. This CDR3 is CSAMGSNQPQHF. The CDR3 DNA follows: TGCAGTGCTATGGGTAGCAATCAGCCCCAGCATTTT.

The table lists this clonotype with a count of one. A much larger clone differs by one base, so this may be a read error. V usage is TRBV10-3 and J usage is TRBJ2-5; 10 nucleotides align to TRBD2. The length of the CDR3 is 18 residues. Germline V lookup: CDR1 ENHRY, CDR2 SYGVKD. The trim removed 4 bases at V and 5 bases at J, leaving 16 bases unmatched. The CDR3 region has the DNA TGTGCCATCAGTGGAGCCCAACCCCTAGCGGGGGTCGCGGAGACCCAGTACTTC. It translates to CAISGAQPLAGVAETQYF.